Shown below are 30 T cell receptor beta chains from a single sample sequenced in a study of cytomegalovirus exposure and HLA in healthy donors. PCR primers comprised 60 Vbeta and 13 Jbeta primers. Method: immunoSEQ multiplex PCR; TCRdb's copy keeps in-frame clones and lacks some. This repertoire shows approximately 200,000 clones, more than 75% found once; its top ten account for about 1.2%. Sample: PBMCs. The receptors were gathered from a human donor in good health.

The V and J genes are TRBV2 and TRBJ2-1; TRBD2 matches 8 bases. Germline V CDR1 and CDR2: SNHLY, FYNNEI. The CDR3 runs to 20 residues. With V trimmed by 4 bases and J by 0 bases, 17 bases remained unmatched. The CDR3 nucleotides read TGTGCCAGCAGTGTCCCCGACGGACGAAGCGGGAGCAGCTCCTACAATGAGCAGTTCTTC. This translates into CASSVPDGRSGSSSYNEQFF.

The chain uses TRBV2 and TRBJ1-2, with 7 nucleotides matching TRBD1. Trimming cost V 5 bases and J 1 base; bases outside gene matches: 7. From germline, CDR1 is SNHLY and CDR2 FYNNEI. This CDR3 is built from 15 residues. For the CDR3, the DNA is TGTGCCAGCAGTCCGGGACAGCTATTTAACTATGGCTACACCTTC. Translating it yields CASSPGQLFNYGYTF.

The CDR3 loop is CASSLGAGGPYEQYF. The CDR3 coding sequence is TGCGCCAGCAGCTTGGGAGCGGGAGGGCCCTACGAGCAGTACTTC. The rearrangement links TRBV5-1 to TRBJ2-7, with TRBD2 matching over 10 bases. CDR3 length equals 15 residues. V lost 0 bases to trimming and J lost 2 bases; unmatched junction nucleotides: 2. Per germline, CDR1 SGHRS and CDR2 YFSETQ.

CDR3 residues: CASSPPPGRDRGLRATGELFF. Written as DNA, the CDR3 is TGTGCCAGCTCACCACCGCCGGGCCGTGACAGGGGGCTAAGAGCCACCGGGGAGCTGTTTTTT. The chain employs TRBV18 and TRBJ2-2, with 10 bases fitting TRBD1. Germline V gene sequence: CDR1 KGHSH, CDR2 LQKENI. This CDR3 comprises 21 residues. Trimming removed 0 bases from V and 4 bases from J; junction bases left unmatched: 17.

The chain couples TRBV5-1 to TRBJ2-1; TRBD2 matches 8 bases. This CDR3 comprises 15 residues. From germline, CDR1 is SGHRS and CDR2 YFSETQ. After removal of 0 bases from V and 10 bases from J, the junction contained 9 bases not matched to a gene. The CDR3 region is CASSLVTGGPGEQFF. CDR3 nucleotides: TGCGCCAGCAGCTTGGTTACGGGAGGGCCAGGAGAGCAGTTCTTC.

The chain combines TRBV6-6 with TRBJ2-5; unclear D gene. The V gene lost 4 bases and the J gene lost 3 bases, with 3 bases spanning the gap. Germline values: CDR1 MNHNY, CDR2 SVGAGI (reference sequence). The CDR3 has 11 amino acids. CDR3 in amino acids: CASSSKETQYF. CDR3 sequence (DNA): TGTGCCAGCAGTTCCAAAGAGACCCAGTACTTC.

CDR3 in DNA: TGCGCCAGCAGCCAAGGGGTCAAAGCGGGAGCAGATACGCAGTATTTT. It specifies CASSQGVKAGADTQYF. This chain connects TRBV4-1 to TRBJ2-3; 8 bases map to TRBD2. This CDR3 spans 16 amino acids. Germline V gene sequence: CDR1 MGHRA, CDR2 YSYEKL. J lost 4 bases, V lost 1 base, and 7 bases had no gene match.

The gene calls are TRBV19 and TRBJ2-7, with 10 bases identical to TRBD2. CDR3 length: 16 amino acids. CDR1 is LNHDA and CDR2 is SQIVND in the germline V gene (reference sequence). The junction had 2 bases not matched to a gene; V was cut back by 0 bases and J by 0 bases. In DNA form, the CDR3 reads TGTGCCAGTAGTATAGAGTCTAGCGGGAGCTCCTACGAGCAGTACTTC. Its translation is CASSIESSGSSYEQYF.

The table lists this clone with a count of one. This rearrangement joins TRBV7-2 to TRBJ2-1, with 11 nucleotides matching TRBD2. V lost 2 bases to trimming and J lost 6 bases; unmatched junction nucleotides: 12. The CDR3 runs 18 residues. Germline V gene sequence: CDR1 SGHTA, CDR2 FQGNSA. In DNA, the CDR3 is TGTGCCAGCAGCTTACGTACTAGCGGGAGTGGAATTCTCAATGAGCAGTTCTTC. Encoded protein: CASSLRTSGSGILNEQFF. The complete variable domain, with remaining parts taken from reference TRBV7-2 and TRBJ2-1, reads GAGVSQSPSNKVTEKGKDVELRCDPISGHTALYWYRQSLGQGLEFLIYFQGNSAPDKSGLPSDRFSAERTGGSVSTLTIQRTQQEDSAVYLCASSLRTSGSGILNEQFFGPGTRLTVL.

The chain joins TRBV7-9 to TRBJ2-1; 7 bases line up with TRBD2. From germline, CDR1 is SEHNR and CDR2 FQNEAQ (reference sequence). This CDR3 is 14 amino acids long. V shed 2 bases and J 5 bases; nucleotides not matched to a gene: 3. The CDR3 here is CASSLITSDNEQFF. The CDR3 DNA is TGTGCCAGCAGCTTAATAACTAGCGACAATGAGCAGTTCTTC.

The J gene is TRBJ2-1, the V gene TRBV21-1; TRBD1, the table's D call, lacks a check against the DNA. TRBV21-1 is a recognized pseudogene. The CDR3 consists of 24 residues. The CDR3: CASSNHYPVPGGQGVPSSYNEQFF. In DNA, the CDR3 is TGTGCCAGCAGCAACCACTACCCCGTTCCCGGGGGACAGGGGGTGCCCAGCTCCTACAATGAGCAGTTCTTC.

This chain joins TRBV19 and TRBJ1-2; 11 bases match TRBD1. Trimming took 5 bases from V and 4 from J; bases not matched to a gene: 12. There are 17 residues in the CDR3. CDR1 and CDR2 (germline): LNHDA, SQIVND (reference sequence). The CDR3, as DNA: TGTGCCAGTAGTCTGGGACAGGGGGTATCCTCCGGCTATGGCTACACCTTC. Protein product: CASSLGQGVSSGYGYTF.

This clone came up once. V and J are TRBV19 and TRBJ1-5; D is uncertain. Germline V gene sequence: CDR1 LNHDA, CDR2 SQIVND (reference sequence). With 6 bases removed from V and 7 bases from J, the gap between germline ends came to 13 bases. CDR3 size: 13 residues. CDR3 sequence reads: CASSPPQSQPQHF. The CDR3 DNA reads TGTGCCAGTAGCCCGCCTCAGTCCCAGCCCCAGCATTTT.

The rearrangement joins TRBV6-5 to TRBJ2-2, with 14 bases matching TRBD2. V shed 11 bases, J shed 4 bases, and the junction held 6 bases outside the gene matches. CDR3 length: 15 amino acids. The germline gives CDR1 MNHEY, CDR2 SVGAGI. CDR3 sequence: CAVRLAGGFTGELFF. The CDR3, as DNA: TGTGCCGTAAGACTAGCGGGAGGGTTCACCGGGGAGCTGTTTTTT.

The CDR3 DNA reads TGTGCCAGCAGCTCCAGTTCGGGAAACACCATATATTTT. Translating it yields CASSSSSGNTIYF. The gene calls are TRBV7-2 and TRBJ1-3, with unresolved D. Germline CDR1 SGHTA, CDR2 FQGNSA. This CDR3 spans 13 amino acids. V was cut by 4 bases and J by 4 bases, with 8 bases left in between.

In its sample, this clone was seen a few times. The chain combines TRBV30 with TRBJ1-1; D may be TRBD1 (5 bases). This CDR3 has 15 amino acids. V was cut by 5 bases and J by 4 bases, with 20 bases left in between. CDR1 and CDR2 from the germline V gene are GTSNPN and SVGIG (reference sequence). The chain's CDR3 is CAWGTYAGRGTEAFF. The CDR3 DNA follows: TGTGCCTGGGGCACCTATGCAGGTAGGGGCACTGAAGCTTTCTTT.

The chain links TRBV30 to TRBJ2-1; 8 nucleotides line up with TRBD2. The junction had 17 bases not matched to a gene; V was cut back by 3 bases and J by 7 bases. The CDR3 sequence is 17 residues long. CDR1 is GTSNPN, CDR2 SVGIG, per germline (reference sequence). The chain's CDR3 is CAWRQAPRAGVFNEQFF. In DNA form, the CDR3 reads TGTGCCTGGAGACAGGCTCCAAGAGCGGGAGTGTTTAATGAGCAGTTCTTC.

In this sample, this clone turned up once. V usage is TRBV30 and J usage is TRBJ2-5; D is unclear. This CDR3 is built from 14 residues. Trimming stripped 0 bases from V and 7 bases from J, with 15 bases between. Germline V lookup: CDR1 GTSNPN, CDR2 SVGIG (reference sequence). DNA of the CDR3: TGTGCCTGGAGTGTAGATGTGTCAGATCGGACCCAGTACTTC. Translating gives CAWSVDVSDRTQYF. The full variable domain, in which reference TRBV30 and TRBJ2-5 provide the parts outside the CDR3, is SQTIHQWPATLVQPVGSPLSLECTVEGTSNPNLYWYRQAAGRGLQLLFYSVGIGQISSEVPQNLSASRPQDRQFILSSKKLLLSDSGFYLCAWSVDVSDRTQYFGPGTRLLVL.

The gene calls are TRBV7-3 and TRBJ2-2, with D possibly matching TRBD2 (5 bases). Germline V gene lookup returns CDR1 SGHTA and CDR2 FQGTGA. Trimming pared 5 bases from V and 0 bases from J, leaving 16 bases between. The CDR3 runs to 17 residues. The CDR3 DNA sequence: TGTGCCAGCAGCCCAAACGCCCTCGGGGCGAACACCGGGGAGCTGTTTTTT. This gives the protein CASSPNALGANTGELFF.

V and J are TRBV25-1 and TRBJ2-2, with 10 bases lining up with TRBD2. The CDR3 totals 16 residues. V lost 2 bases, J lost 8 bases, and 8 bases stayed unmatched. Germline CDR1 and CDR2: MGHDK and SYGVNS. For the CDR3, the DNA is TGTGCCAGCAGTGAACTCCTAGCGGGAGCCTCGGGGGAGCTGTTTTTT. Protein sequence: CASSELLAGASGELFF.

J is TRBJ1-1 and V is TRBV19; D call uncertain. CDR3 length: 11 amino acids. V gave up 7 bases and J gave up 8 bases, with 11 bases separating them. CDR1 is LNHDA and CDR2 is SQIVND in the germline V gene (reference sequence). The DNA of the CDR3 is TGTGCCAGTACCAAAGGCGGGGAAGCTTTCTTT. Protein: CASTKGGEAFF.

This rearrangement joins TRBV6-1 to TRBJ2-2, with TRBD1 matching 9 bases. Germline CDR1 MNHNS, CDR2 SASEGT. The CDR3 spans 14 residues. Losses at the gene ends were 4 bases for V and 4 bases for J; bases not matched to a gene: 1. The CDR3 is CASSVTGGTGELFF. CDR3 nucleotides: TGTGCCAGCAGTGTGACAGGGGGCACCGGGGAGCTGTTTTTT.

This clone was observed once. The gene calls are TRBV2 and TRBJ2-7; D remains unclear. CDR1 SNHLY and CDR2 FYNNEI come from the germline V gene. The CDR3 length is 14 residues. V dropped 6 bases and J dropped 4 bases, with 16 bases sitting between them. The CDR3 sequence is CASRRHPDVYEQYF. The CDR3 bases are TGTGCCAGCAGGAGACACCCTGATGTGTACGAGCAGTACTTC. Looking up the rest from reference TRBV2 and TRBJ2-7 gives the full variable domain: EPEVTQTPSHQVTQMGQEVILRCVPISNHLYFYWYRQILGQKVEFLVSFYNNEISEKSEIFDDQFSVERPDGSNFTLKIRSTKLEDSAMYFCASRRHPDVYEQYFGPGTRLTVT.

To note about this clone: Other nucleotide sequences in the sample specify the same CDR3. The chain uses TRBV19 and TRBJ2-7, with 8 bases aligning to TRBD1. This CDR3 region has 13 residues. The germline gives CDR1 LNHDA, CDR2 SQIVND (reference sequence). V shed 8 bases and J 2 bases; nucleotides not matched to a gene: 5. The CDR3 spells CASSTGAAYEQYF. DNA of the CDR3: TGTGCCAGTTCGACAGGGGCGGCCTACGAGCAGTACTTC.

The V and J genes are TRBV28 and TRBJ2-7; D uncertain. V lost 5 bases to trimming and J lost 4 bases, with 3 bases between them. The germline V gene encodes CDR1 MDHEN and CDR2 SYDVKM. This CDR3 is 10 amino acids long. The CDR3 loop is CASSQYEQYF. The CDR3 DNA follows: TGTGCCAGCAGTCAATACGAGCAGTACTTC.

This clone occurred once. The chain links TRBV7-9 to TRBJ2-2; D is undetermined. The CDR3 extends over 12 amino acids. The germline V and J ends were trimmed by 4 bases and 6 bases, with 6 bases remaining between them. Germline CDR1 reads SEHNR; CDR2 reads FQNEAQ (reference sequence). CDR3: CASSSLAGELFF. The CDR3 coding sequence is TGTGCCAGCAGCTCCCTCGCCGGGGAGCTGTTTTTT.

The CDR3 DNA sequence: TGTGCCAGTAGTAAAACAGGGGTTCAAGAGACCCAGTACTTC. This codes for CASSKTGVQETQYF. The chain is built from TRBV19 and TRBJ2-5, with TRBD1 matching 7 bases. Germline CDR1 and CDR2: LNHDA and SQIVND (reference sequence). The length of the CDR3 is 14 residues. V dropped 4 bases and J dropped 2; count of bases not matched to a gene: 4.

The rearrangement links TRBV6-1 to TRBJ1-2; D is undetermined. This CDR3 region has 14 residues. The ends were cut back, 7 bases at V and 4 bases at J, with 16 bases in the middle. Germline loops: CDR1 MNHNS, CDR2 SASEGT. The CDR3 coding sequence is TGTGCCAGCAATATAGGTTCGGGGAGCTATGGCTACACCTTC. It codes for CASNIGSGSYGYTF.

The rearrangement links TRBV6-6 to TRBJ2-5; tentatively, D is TRBD2 (7 bases). CDR3 size: 14 residues. CDR1 is MNHNY, CDR2 SVGAGI, per germline (reference sequence). V gave up 8 bases and J gave up 5 bases, with 18 bases separating them. CDR3 sequence reads: CASVRGAAGETQYF. The CDR3 nucleotides read TGTGCCAGCGTTAGGGGGGCAGCGGGGGAGACCCAGTACTTC.

This rearrangement joins TRBV28 to TRBJ1-5, with 9 bases matching TRBD1. Trimming cost V 6 bases and J 6 bases; bases outside gene matches: 6. This CDR3 region has 14 residues. Germline CDR1 and CDR2: MDHEN and SYDVKM. CDR3: CASSPGQGIQPQHF. CDR3 nucleotides: TGTGCCAGCAGCCCGGGACAGGGAATTCAGCCCCAGCATTTT.